Below are 10 T cell receptor beta chains sequenced from a single sample in a study of beta chain features in type 1 diabetes. TCRB transcripts that were expressed got sequenced, as all of the isolated RNA had been reverse transcribed. The protocol was immunoSEQ multiplex PCR, while the TCRdb copy is restricted to in-frame clones and leaves out a portion. This sample carries 150,000 to 200,000 clones, 6.5% to 10% of them seen once, and the ten largest clones take around 0.5%. For these TCRs, the target antigens are not known. Study findings and constraints: All four CD4+ subsets of Type 1 diabetes patients contained TCRB CDR3s that were moderately but significantly shorter.

Sequenced input: central memory CD4+ T cells from blood. The receptors stem from a woman in her late teens or twenties with type 1 diabetes.

This clone was counted between two and nine times. The chain has TRBV7-2 and TRBJ2-5, with D unresolved. The V gene's germline CDR1 is SGHTA and CDR2 FQGNSA. This CDR3 has 13 residues. The V end was cut by 1 base, the J end by 5 bases, with 8 bases between. CDR3 loop: CASSLGPRETQYF. For the CDR3, the DNA is TGTGCCAGCAGCTTAGGTCCACGGGAGACCCAGTACTTC. The whole variable domain, filled in from reference TRBV7-2 and TRBJ2-5, reads GAGVSQSPSNKVTEKGKDVELRCDPISGHTALYWYRQSLGQGLEFLIYFQGNSAPDKSGLPSDRFSAERTGGSVSTLTIQRTQQEDSAVYLCASSLGPRETQYFGPGTRLLVL.

This clone was seen a few times. This rearrangement joins TRBV29-1 to TRBJ2-7, with a weak D call TRBD2 (6 bases). CDR1 and CDR2 (germline): SQVTM, ANQGSEA. V was shortened by 3 bases and J by 0 bases, with 9 bases between the two germline ends. This CDR3 region has 13 residues. The CDR3 nucleotides are TGCAGCGTTGATGGCGGGGACTCCTACGAGCAGTACTTC. Translated, it gives CSVDGGDSYEQYF.

This clone was counted only a few times. The V and J genes are TRBV10-3 and TRBJ2-3, with 10 nucleotides matching TRBD2. The CDR3 has 15 amino acids. The J segment lost 2 bases and the V segment lost 8 bases, leaving 7 bases of the junction unmatched. In germline, CDR1 is ENHRY, CDR2 SYGVKD. The CDR3 DNA is TGTGCCATCGGCACCCTAGCGGGGGTCACAGATACGCAGTATTTT. Protein sequence: CAIGTLAGVTDTQYF.

The genes are TRBV29-1 and TRBJ1-2, with 8 bases matching TRBD1. The CDR3 consists of 14 residues. The J segment lost 4 bases and the V segment lost 6 bases, leaving 10 bases of the junction unmatched. Germline V gives CDR1 SQVTM, CDR2 ANQGSEA. This CDR3 reads CSVILAGTGYGYTF. The CDR3 DNA reads TGCAGCGTGATACTCGCCGGGACAGGCTATGGCTACACCTTC.

V and J are TRBV11-2 and TRBJ2-3, with a possible D match to TRBD1 (5 bases). Germline CDR1 reads SGHAT; CDR2 reads FQNNGV. Trimming left V 1 base short and J 11 bases short, with 13 bases between. This CDR3 has 13 residues. CDR3 sequence (DNA): TGTGCCAGCAGCTTAGGGACACTGGGAAGGCAGTATTTT. Encoded protein: CASSLGTLGRQYF. Supplemented by reference TRBV11-2 and TRBJ2-3, the full variable domain reads EAGVAQSPRYKIIEKRQSVAFWCNPISGHATLYWYQQILGQGPKLLIQFQNNGVVDDSQLPKDRFSAERLKGVDSTLKIQPAKLEDSAVYLCASSLGTLGRQYFGPGTRLTVL.

The CDR3 sequence is CASSRGTGSEKLFF. The CDR3 nucleotides are TGTGCCAGCAGCCGAGGGACAGGGAGCGAAAAACTGTTTTTT. The chain is built from TRBV7-9 and TRBJ1-4; 9 positions match TRBD1. Germline CDR1 and CDR2: SEHNR and FQNEAQ (reference sequence). After removal of 5 bases from V and 8 bases from J, the junction contained 6 bases not matched to a gene. The CDR3 has 14 residues. The full variable domain, with the rest looked up from reference TRBV7-9 and TRBJ1-4, is DTGVSQNPRHKITKRGQNVTFRCDPISEHNRLYWYRQTLGQGPEFLTYFQNEAQLEKSRLLSDRFSAERPKGSFSTLEIQRTEQGDSAMYLCASSRGTGSEKLFFGSGTQLSVL.

This clone was seen more than once but under ten times. The rearrangement links TRBV30 to TRBJ1-2; D is perhaps TRBD1 (6 bases). The V and J ends lost 0 bases and 4 bases respectively, with 12 bases between them. Germline V gene sequence: CDR1 GTSNPN, CDR2 SVGIG (reference sequence). The CDR3 contains 14 residues. CDR3 sequence (DNA): TGTGCCTGGAGTGTTGGGGGCAAGGTCTATGGCTACACCTTC. Translated: CAWSVGGKVYGYTF. The entire variable domain, with the rest obtained from reference TRBV30 and TRBJ1-2, is as follows: SQTIHQWPATLVQPVGSPLSLECTVEGTSNPNLYWYRQAAGRGLQLLFYSVGIGQISSEVPQNLSASRPQDRQFILSSKKLLLSDSGFYLCAWSVGGKVYGYTFGSGTRLTVV.

This clone has a handful of counts. V usage is TRBV7-2 and J usage is TRBJ2-5, with D perhaps matching TRBD2 (6 bases). Germline V lookup: CDR1 SGHTA, CDR2 FQGNSA. The CDR3 extends over 14 amino acids. Trimming pared 0 bases from V and 5 bases from J, leaving 10 bases between. The CDR3: CASSLAGLRETQYF. In DNA, the CDR3 is TGTGCCAGCAGCTTAGCGGGACTGAGGGAGACCCAGTACTTC.

V gene TRBV27 combines with J gene TRBJ2-7; 8 nucleotides align to TRBD1. Germline lookup yields CDR1 MNHEY and CDR2 SMNVEV (reference sequence). The V and J ends lost 7 bases and 8 bases, in that order; junction bases with no gene match: 10. This CDR3 is 13 amino acids long. CDR3 in DNA: TGTGCCAGCAATATTCAGGGGGCGAACCAGCAGTACTTC. This codes for CASNIQGANQQYF.

In this sample, this clone turned up a few times. The genes are TRBV27 and TRBJ2-1; 8 bases match TRBD2. The germline gives CDR1 MNHEY, CDR2 SMNVEV (reference sequence). V was clipped by 2 bases and J by 8 bases; unmatched bases: 2. This CDR3 has 13 residues. DNA for the CDR3: TGTGCCAGCAGTTTACGGGGGGGAGATGAGCAGTTCTTC. Amino acid sequence: CASSLRGGDEQFF.